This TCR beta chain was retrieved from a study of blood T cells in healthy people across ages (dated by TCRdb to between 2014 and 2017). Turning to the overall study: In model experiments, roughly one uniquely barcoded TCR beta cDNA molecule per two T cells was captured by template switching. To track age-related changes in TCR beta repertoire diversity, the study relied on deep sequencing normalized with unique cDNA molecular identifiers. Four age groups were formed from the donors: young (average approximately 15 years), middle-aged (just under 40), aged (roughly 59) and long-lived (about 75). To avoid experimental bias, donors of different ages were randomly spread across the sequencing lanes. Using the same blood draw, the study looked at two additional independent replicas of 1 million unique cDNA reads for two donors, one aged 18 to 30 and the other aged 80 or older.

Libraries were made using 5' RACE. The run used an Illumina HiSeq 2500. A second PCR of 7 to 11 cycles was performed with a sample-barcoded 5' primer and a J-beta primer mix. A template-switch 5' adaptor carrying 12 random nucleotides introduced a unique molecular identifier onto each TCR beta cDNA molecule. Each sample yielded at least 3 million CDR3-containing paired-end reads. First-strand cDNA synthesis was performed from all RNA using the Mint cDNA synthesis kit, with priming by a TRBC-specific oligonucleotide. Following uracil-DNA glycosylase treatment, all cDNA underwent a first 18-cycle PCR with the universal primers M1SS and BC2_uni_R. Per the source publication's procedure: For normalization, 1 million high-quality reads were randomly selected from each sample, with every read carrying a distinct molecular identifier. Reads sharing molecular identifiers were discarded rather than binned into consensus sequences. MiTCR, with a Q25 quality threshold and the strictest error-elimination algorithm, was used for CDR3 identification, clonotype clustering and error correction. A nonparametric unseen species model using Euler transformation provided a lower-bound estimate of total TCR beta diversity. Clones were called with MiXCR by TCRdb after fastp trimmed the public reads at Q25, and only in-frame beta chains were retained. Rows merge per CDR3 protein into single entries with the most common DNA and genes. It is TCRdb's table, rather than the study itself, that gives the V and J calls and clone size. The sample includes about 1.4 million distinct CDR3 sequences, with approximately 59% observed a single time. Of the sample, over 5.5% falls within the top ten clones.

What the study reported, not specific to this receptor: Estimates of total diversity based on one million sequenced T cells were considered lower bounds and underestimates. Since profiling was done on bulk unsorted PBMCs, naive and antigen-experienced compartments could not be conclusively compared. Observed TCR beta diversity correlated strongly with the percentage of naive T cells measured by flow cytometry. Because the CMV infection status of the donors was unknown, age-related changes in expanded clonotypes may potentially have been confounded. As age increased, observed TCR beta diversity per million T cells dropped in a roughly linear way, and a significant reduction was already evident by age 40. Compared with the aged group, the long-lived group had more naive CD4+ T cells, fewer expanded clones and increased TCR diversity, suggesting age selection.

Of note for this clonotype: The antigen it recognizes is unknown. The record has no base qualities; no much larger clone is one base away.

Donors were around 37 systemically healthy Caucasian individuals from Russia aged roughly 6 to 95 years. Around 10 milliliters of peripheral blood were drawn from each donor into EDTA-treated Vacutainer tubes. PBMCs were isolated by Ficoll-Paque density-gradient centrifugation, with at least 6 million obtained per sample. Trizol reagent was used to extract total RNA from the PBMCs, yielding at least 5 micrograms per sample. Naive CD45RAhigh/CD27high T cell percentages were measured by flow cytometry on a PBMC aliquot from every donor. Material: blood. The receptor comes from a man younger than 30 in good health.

CDR3 sequence: CSAPTGTAQETQYF. The DNA sequence reads TGCAGTGCTCCGACCGGGACAGCACAAGAGACCCAGTACTTC. The sequence links TRBV20-1 to TRBJ2-5; 7 nucleotides in the junction match TRBD1. V and J are trimmed by 5 bases and 2 bases, and the gene matches miss 8 bases of the junction. CDR1 and CDR2 were assigned from the germline V gene (reference sequence) as DFQATT and SNEGSKA. From its cysteine to its phenylalanine, the CDR3 spans 14 amino acids. Only the CDR3 part of the read is kept: 42 bases, read in frame from the first base.